The 18 T cell receptor beta chains in this list originate from one sample, sequenced in a study of T cells in Graves' hyperthyroidism and ophthalmopathy. Template material for amplifying TCR beta CDR3 regions consisted of RNA transcripts. HTBI primers drove first-round RT-PCR of the TCR CDR3. One entry per CDR3 protein, called by TCRdb with MiXCR from the multiplex PCR reads. This table holds roughly 93,000 distinct CDR3 sequences, around 37% found once. Sequencing was done on a sample of peripheral blood or thyroid tissue (not recorded which). The receptors come from a woman in her 30s with Graves' hyperthyroidism.

Remarks on this clonotype: A much larger clone lies a single base off, so this may be a read error. The chain links TRBV5-1 to TRBJ2-7; perhaps TRBD2 as D (5 bases). Germline CDR1 and CDR2: SGHRS and YFSETQ. The CDR3 is 15 amino acids. CDR3 amino acids: CAGSLLGIFPYEQYF. The CDR3 DNA reads as TGTGCCGGCAGCCTACTAGGAATATTTCCCTACGAGCAGTACTTC.

There are many counts of this clonotype. The chain employs TRBV7-2 and TRBJ2-7; 8 bases line up with TRBD2. Germline loops: CDR1 SGHTA, CDR2 FQGNSA. Losses at the gene ends were 5 bases for V and 0 bases for J; bases not matched to a gene: 3. This CDR3 has 14 amino acids. The CDR3: CASSGSGNSYEQYF. In DNA form, the CDR3 reads TGTGCCAGCAGCGGTAGCGGGAACTCCTACGAGCAGTACTTC.

This clonotype was seen a handful of times. J is TRBJ1-5 and V is TRBV15; maybe TRBD1 (5 bases). V was clipped by 3 bases and J by 9 bases, with 12 bases between them. CDR1 is LNHNV, CDR2 YYDKDF, per germline (reference sequence). This CDR3 is 13 amino acids long. The CDR3 loop is CATSSAGEGPQHF. DNA of the CDR3: TGTGCCACCAGCAGCGCGGGGGAAGGGCCCCAGCATTTT.

The rearrangement uses TRBV15 and TRBJ1-1; D gene unclear. The CDR3 runs to 13 residues. The ends were cut back, 5 bases at V and 0 bases at J, with 7 bases in the middle. Germline CDR1 is LNHNV and CDR2 is YYDKDF (reference sequence). CDR3 in amino acids: CATSGGMNTEAFF. The DNA of the CDR3 is TGTGCCACCAGCGGAGGTATGAACACTGAAGCTTTCTTT.

The chain is built from TRBV15 and TRBJ1-2; D is ambiguous. Trimming removed 2 bases from V and 14 bases from J, with 21 bases in between. The germline V gene encodes CDR1 LNHNV and CDR2 YYDKDF (reference sequence). The CDR3 is 14 residues long. DNA of the CDR3: TGTGCCACCAGCAGACCCGGGCCGGACGGCATTCCGACCTTC. This sequence encodes CATSRPGPDGIPTF.

The sample holds many counts of this clonotype. The chain combines TRBV6-5 with TRBJ2-7, with 7 bases that match TRBD2. The ends lost 6 bases at V and 1 base at J; junction bases unmatched: 12. The germline gives CDR1 MNHEY, CDR2 SVGAGI. This CDR3 has 16 amino acids. CDR3 in DNA: TGTGCCAGCAGCGTCCTAGGCGGGAGCGGTTCCTACGAGCAGTACTTC. Its translation is CASSVLGGSGSYEQYF.

This clonotype was seen a single time. Lacking the conserved final phenylalanine or tryptophan, this CDR3 likely reflects a read error. It is unclear where the CDR3 begins or ends on the DNA, so no DNA is shown, and the CDR3 is as TCRdb lists it. The chain recombines TRBV7-9 with TRBJ2-5; TRBD1, the table's D call, lacks a check against the DNA. The CDR3 length is 19 residues, termini included. The germline V gene has CDR1 SEHNR and CDR2 FQNEAQ (reference sequence). CDR3 loop: CASSGDGTGWKDYGYTFGS.

A remark on this clonotype: At one end the junction does not follow the germline gene, possibly because of a read error. The genes are TRBV7-9 and TRBJ2-7; D is perhaps TRBD2 (5 bases). CDR1 SEHNR and CDR2 FQNEAQ come from the germline V gene (reference sequence). The CDR3 runs to 15 residues. CDR3 nucleotide sequence: TGTGCCAGCAGCCGTCGGATGGGGAACGCCGGGGAGCTGTACTTC. As protein: CASSRRMGNAGELYF.

This clonotype was counted ten times or more. V usage is TRBV7-9 and J usage is TRBJ2-7, with D possibly TRBD1 on 6 matching bases. The CDR3 has 14 residues. Germline V gene data show CDR1 as SEHNR and CDR2 as FQNEAQ (reference sequence). V lost 1 base and J lost 3, with 10 bases in between. This CDR3 reads CASSLVGTRYEQYF. As DNA, the CDR3 is TGTGCCAGCAGCTTAGTTGGGACACGCTACGAGCAGTACTTC. The variable domain in full, with the rest retrieved from reference TRBV7-9 and TRBJ2-7, is DTGVSQNPRHKITKRGQNVTFRCDPISEHNRLYWYRQTLGQGPEFLTYFQNEAQLEKSRLLSDRFSAERPKGSFSTLEIQRTEQGDSAMYLCASSLVGTRYEQYFGPGTRLTVT.

This clonotype was counted many times. V gene TRBV6-6 combines with J gene TRBJ2-6; D ambiguous. This CDR3 spans 16 amino acids. The V end lost 5 bases, the J end lost 0 bases, and 11 bases lay between the germline ends. CDR1 is MNHNY and CDR2 is SVGAGI in the germline V gene (reference sequence). The CDR3 spells CASSRAASSGANVLTF. CDR3 in DNA: TGTGCCAGCAGTCGGGCAGCGAGCTCTGGGGCCAACGTCCTGACTTTC.

This clonotype occurred many times. The V gene is TRBV10-2, the J gene TRBJ1-2, with a weak D call TRBD1 (6 bases). This CDR3 region has 13 residues. The germline V and J ends were trimmed by 4 bases and 5 bases, with 11 bases remaining between them. Germline V gene data show CDR1 as WSHSY and CDR2 as SAAADI. The CDR3 loop reads CASSVRGEYGYTF. CDR3 DNA sequence: TGCGCCAGCAGTGTCAGGGGAGAGTATGGCTACACCTTC.

To note about this clonotype: Given the absence of the conserved phenylalanine or tryptophan at the CDR3 end, a read error is likely. The chain is built from TRBV25-1 and TRBJ1-2; D is unclear. Between the trimmed V and J ends, which lost 1 base and 11 bases, there was a span of 8 bases. The CDR3 is 11 residues long. Germline loops: CDR1 MGHDK, CDR2 SYGVNS. The DNA for the CDR3 is TGTGCCAGCAGTGAATTAGAAGGGTACACCTAC. Translating it yields CASSELEGYTY.

Details on this clonotype: Its ends do not fully match the called genes, so a read error is possible. The V gene is TRBV24-1, the J gene TRBJ2-5, with 9 positions matching TRBD2. The CDR3 is 15 amino acids. Germline CDR1 is KGHDR and CDR2 is SFDVKD. The CDR3 here is CATSVFGSGSEIQYF. The CDR3 bases are TGTGCCACCAGTGTTTTCGGTAGCGGGAGTGAGATCCAGTACTTC.

This clonotype was counted many times. This chain joins TRBV7-2 and TRBJ2-5; no clear D. The germline V gene encodes CDR1 SGHTA and CDR2 FQGNSA. This CDR3 spans 13 amino acids. Deletions cut 5 bases from V and 3 bases from J, with 10 bases between. CDR3 in DNA: TGTGCCAGCAGCATCCGGAGAGAAGAGACCCAGTACTTC. Residues: CASSIRREETQYF. The variable domain in full, with the rest retrieved from reference TRBV7-2 and TRBJ2-5, is GAGVSQSPSNKVTEKGKDVELRCDPISGHTALYWYRQSLGQGLEFLIYFQGNSAPDKSGLPSDRFSAERTGGSVSTLTIQRTQQEDSAVYLCASSIRREETQYFGPGTRLLVL.

This clonotype came up a few times. The J gene is TRBJ2-7, the V gene TRBV6-1; TRBD1 might be the D (5 bases). This CDR3 contains 16 residues. Germline assignment: CDR1 MNHNS and CDR2 SASEGT. The ends were cut back, 1 base at V and 0 bases at J, with 13 bases in the middle. Here the CDR3 reads CASSEGGRAHSYEQYF. CDR3 nucleotides: TGTGCCAGCAGTGAAGGGGGCAGAGCCCACTCCTACGAGCAGTACTTC.

Concerning this clonotype itself: One junction end disagrees with the germline gene, perhaps due to a read error. J is TRBJ2-2 and V is TRBV25-1, with 10 bases identical to TRBD2. The CDR3 covers 20 residues. Germline V gene lookup returns CDR1 MGHDK and CDR2 SYGVNS. As DNA, the CDR3 is TGTGCCAGCTACGGCCTCGGGACTAGCGAGAGTTGGGCCGAAAGCGGGGAGCTTTTTTTT. It yields the protein CASYGLGTSESWAESGELFF.

This chain connects TRBV7-9 to TRBJ2-7; 12 nucleotides line up with TRBD2. Trimming took 2 bases from V and 4 from J; bases not matched to a gene: 6. Per the germline V gene, CDR1 is SEHNR and CDR2 is FQNEAQ (reference sequence). The CDR3 covers 16 residues. Here the CDR3 reads CASSLQTSGSRYEQYF. Written as DNA, the CDR3 is TGTGCCAGCAGCTTACAGACTAGCGGGAGTAGGTACGAGCAGTACTTC.

This clonotype was detected ten times or more. This chain links TRBV7-6 with TRBJ2-7, with D perhaps TRBD2 (5 bases). Trimming pared 3 bases from V and 9 bases from J, leaving 18 bases between. The CDR3 runs to 14 residues. CDR1 is SGHVS and CDR2 is FNYEAQ in the germline V gene. The CDR3 spells CASSFDPAGGRQYF. CDR3 DNA: TGTGCCAGCAGCTTTGACCCGGCAGGAGGAAGGCAGTACTTC.